Listed here are 20 T cell receptor beta chains from one sample, sequenced in a study of beta chain features in type 1 diabetes. Isolated RNA was reverse transcribed in full, so expressed TCRB transcripts were sequenced. TCRdb keeps only in-frame clones here, not all; method: immunoSEQ multiplex PCR. The data hold roughly 350,000 clones, with roughly 9.8% observed a single time. Study conclusions and caveats: Patients with Type 1 diabetes showed moderately but significantly shorter TCRB CDR3s in all four CD4+ subsets.

These receptors lack a known antigen. The material sequenced was central memory CD4+ T cells from blood. Every receptor here comes from a man in his thirties or forties with type 1 diabetes.

This clone appeared a few times. The chain employs TRBV5-1 and TRBJ2-1; D gene ambiguous. Trimming left V 2 bases short and J 5 bases short, with 8 bases between. Germline CDR1 is SGHRS and CDR2 is YFSETQ. There are 13 residues in the CDR3. CDR3 sequence reads: CASSFVRHNEQFF. The CDR3 DNA is TGCGCCAGCAGCTTTGTACGCCACAATGAGCAGTTCTTC.

The chain joins TRBV6-4 to TRBJ2-1; the D gene is possibly TRBD2 (6 bases). The CDR3 totals 16 residues. V lost 6 bases, J lost 10 bases, and 25 bases lay in between. Germline V gene lookup returns CDR1 MRHNA and CDR2 SNTAGT. DNA for the CDR3: TGTGCCAGCAGCGTAATCCCCCTAGGTGGGGGGTCGGAGCAGTTCTTC. It specifies CASSVIPLGGGSEQFF.

This clone was observed a few times. The V call is TRBV4-1, the J call TRBJ1-1; D not certain. With 1 base removed from V and 0 bases from J, the gap between germline ends came to 9 bases. This CDR3 spans 15 amino acids. CDR1 MGHRA and CDR2 YSYEKL come from the germline V gene. The CDR3 protein is CASSQARLMNTEAFF. CDR3 coding DNA: TGCGCCAGCAGCCAAGCCCGGCTTATGAACACTGAAGCTTTCTTT.

The sample holds a few counts of this clone. V gene TRBV15 combines with J gene TRBJ2-1; possible D gene TRBD2, 7 bases. Germline CDR1 LNHNV, CDR2 YYDKDF (reference sequence). The CDR3 is 16 amino acids. V was cut by 7 bases and J by 0 bases, with 16 bases left in between. For the CDR3, the DNA is TGTGCCACCACCTCCCGGGGAGGGGGCTCCTACAATGAGCAGTTCTTC. Translating gives CATTSRGGGSYNEQFF.

This clone was counted ten times or more. The chain employs TRBV28 and TRBJ2-6; TRBD1 matches 7 bases. Per germline, CDR1 MDHEN and CDR2 SYDVKM. CDR3 length: 16 residues. J gave up 1 base and V 6 bases, and 6 bases lay outside the gene matches. The CDR3 loop reads CASSGTATSGANVLTF. CDR3 coding DNA: TGTGCCAGCAGCGGGACAGCAACTTCTGGGGCCAACGTCCTGACTTTC. The variable domain in full, completed from reference TRBV28 and TRBJ2-6, reads DVKVTQSSRYLVKRTGEKVFLECVQDMDHENMFWYRQDPGLGLRLIYFSYDVKMKEKGDIPEGYSVSREKKERFSLILESASTNQTSMYLCASSGTATSGANVLTFGAGSRLTVL.

The chain recombines TRBV28 with TRBJ1-2, with 7 bases lining up with TRBD1. Germline V lookup: CDR1 MDHEN, CDR2 SYDVKM. This CDR3 has 14 amino acids. V lost 6 bases, J lost 0 bases, and 4 bases stayed unmatched. This CDR3 is CASSPGGANYGYTF. CDR3 bases: TGTGCCAGCAGCCCAGGGGGAGCTAACTATGGCTACACCTTC.

J is TRBJ2-7 and V is TRBV5-1; D might be TRBD2 (5 bases). Germline CDR1 and CDR2: SGHRS and YFSETQ. V lost 2 bases to trimming and J lost 2 bases, with 17 bases between them. This CDR3 contains 16 residues. In nucleotides, the CDR3 is TGCGCCAGCAGCTTAGACGGAGGCCTAAGGACCTACGAGCAGTACTTC. It yields the protein CASSLDGGLRTYEQYF.

The rearrangement uses TRBV2 and TRBJ2-1, with 11 bases fitting TRBD2. This CDR3 has 15 amino acids. After removal of 5 bases from V and 6 bases from J, the junction contained 6 bases not matched to a gene. CDR1 is SNHLY, CDR2 FYNNEI, per germline. The CDR3 protein is CASSFLAGGGNEQFF. The CDR3 nucleotides read TGTGCCAGCAGTTTTCTAGCGGGAGGCGGCAATGAGCAGTTCTTC.

This clone was counted only a few times. The chain couples TRBV2 to TRBJ2-5; D possibly matches TRBD1 or TRBD2 (5 bases each). CDR1 and CDR2 from the germline V gene are SNHLY and FYNNEI. CDR3 length: 18 residues. The ends were cut back, 3 bases at V and 3 bases at J, with 23 bases in the middle. CDR3 DNA: TGTGCCAGCAGTGATGTTGGGGCGAAGTTAAGAGGGGAAGAGACCCAGTACTTC. Amino acid sequence: CASSDVGAKLRGEETQYF.

The table lists this clone with many counts. Other nucleotide sequences from this sample produce the same CDR3. The J gene is TRBJ1-5, the V gene TRBV19; D call uncertain. The CDR3 runs 13 residues. Germline V gene data show CDR1 as LNHDA and CDR2 as SQIVND (reference sequence). V was pared by 0 bases and J by 4 bases, with 4 bases between. CDR3 nucleotide sequence: TGTGCCAGTAGTATAGAAGGGAATCAGCCCCAGCATTTT. It is translated as CASSIEGNQPQHF.

With regard to this clone: Distinct nucleotide sequences in the sample also encode this CDR3. The chain recombines TRBV5-4 with TRBJ2-5; D ambiguous. The germline V and J ends were trimmed by 0 bases and 5 bases, with 8 bases remaining between them. The CDR3 is 13 amino acids. The germline CDR1 and CDR2 sequences are SGHNT and YYREEE (reference sequence). The CDR3, as DNA: TGTGCCAGCAGCTTGGAGGGAACCGAGACCCAGTACTTC. Protein product: CASSLEGTETQYF.

This clone came up a few times. At one end, the junction sequence differs from germline, possibly due to a read error. The V and J genes are TRBV7-2 and TRBJ2-1; tentatively, D is TRBD1 (6 bases). This CDR3 is 13 amino acids long. Germline V gives CDR1 SGHTA, CDR2 FQGNSA. The CDR3 region is CASSPSTGNEQFF. Here the CDR3 DNA reads TGTGCCAGCAGCCCCAGCACAGGGAATGAACAGTTCTTC.

The table lists this clone with a few counts. The V gene is TRBV7-2, the J gene TRBJ2-5, with 7 positions matching TRBD2. The DNA end is more similar to TRBJ2-7, so the J call may be wrong. The CDR3 runs to 12 residues. Germline CDR1 SGHTA, CDR2 FQGNSA. For the CDR3, the DNA is TGTGCCAGCGGGCGGGAGACCTACGAGCAGTACTTC. Residues: CASGRETYEQYF.

The chain couples TRBV5-4 to TRBJ2-1; no clear D. The CDR3 has 16 amino acids. V lost 4 bases and J 0 bases, leaving 14 bases between the germline ends. Looked up from germline, CDR1 is SGHNT and CDR2 is YYREEE (reference sequence). This CDR3 reads CASSRTATISYNEQFF. CDR3 in DNA: TGTGCCAGCAGCCGAACGGCTACGATCTCCTACAATGAGCAGTTCTTC.

This sequence joins TRBV7-2 and TRBJ2-1; no definite D call. The germline V gene has CDR1 SGHTA and CDR2 FQGNSA. V dropped 2 bases and J dropped 6 bases, with 14 bases sitting between them. The CDR3 spans 15 residues. For the CDR3, the DNA is TGTGCCAGCAGCTTAAACAGCGTGATTGGCAATGAGCAGTTCTTC. It specifies CASSLNSVIGNEQFF. Together with reference TRBV7-2 and TRBJ2-1, the CDR3 gives the full variable domain: GAGVSQSPSNKVTEKGKDVELRCDPISGHTALYWYRQSLGQGLEFLIYFQGNSAPDKSGLPSDRFSAERTGGSVSTLTIQRTQQEDSAVYLCASSLNSVIGNEQFFGPGTRLTVL.

In its sample, this clone was seen a few times. V usage is TRBV5-1 and J usage is TRBJ2-1; 11 bases match TRBD1. The V gene's germline CDR1 is SGHRS and CDR2 YFSETQ. Trimming took 6 bases from V and 8 from J; bases not matched to a gene: 7. The CDR3 extends over 14 amino acids. CDR3 nucleotides: TGCGCCAGCACCATGGGACAGGGGGTCGATGAGCAGTTCTTC. Its protein is CASTMGQGVDEQFF.

This clone was detected only a few times. The V gene is TRBV7-2, the J gene TRBJ2-1; TRBD1 aligns across 8 bases. CDR3 length: 14 amino acids. With V trimmed by 5 bases and J by 6 bases, 6 bases remained unmatched. Germline loops: CDR1 SGHTA, CDR2 FQGNSA. The CDR3 bases are TGTGCCAGCAGCCTAGACAGGGGTGCCAATGAGCAGTTCTTC. Translating gives CASSLDRGANEQFF.

This clone was seen a handful of times. This chain uses TRBV6-5 with TRBJ1-2; the match to TRBD1 covers 9 bases. Germline V gene sequence: CDR1 MNHEY, CDR2 SVGAGI. After removal of 6 bases from V and 8 bases from J, the junction contained 13 bases not matched to a gene. The CDR3 is 15 amino acids. This CDR3 is CASRRGGTGYFGYTF. CDR3 in DNA: TGTGCCAGCAGGAGGGGCGGGACAGGGTATTTCGGCTACACCTTC.

The V call is TRBV6-5, the J call TRBJ2-7, with a tentative D call TRBD1 (5 bases). Trimming took off 2 bases at V and 3 bases at J, with 11 bases between the two ends. CDR3 size: 14 residues. Germline-derived CDR1 and CDR2 are MNHEY and SVGAGI. The CDR3 sequence: CASSYADSLYEQYF. CDR3 bases: TGTGCCAGCAGTTACGCTGACAGCCTCTACGAGCAGTACTTC.

This clone was recorded many times. This chain uses TRBV7-2 with TRBJ2-1; 10 bases align to TRBD2. J lost 15 bases, V lost 5 bases, and 7 bases had no gene match. The CDR3 extends over 12 amino acids. Looked up from germline, CDR1 is SGHTA and CDR2 is FQGNSA. CDR3 residues: CASSGPSGSVFF. The CDR3 DNA follows: TGTGCCAGCAGCGGCCCTAGCGGGAGTGTGTTCTTC.